This note documents a single TCR beta chain sequence. Its antigen is not known. At one boundary the junction diverges from the germline segment, which might be a read error. The data were taken from a study of T-cell memory formation after mild COVID-19. About the research overall: TCR clustering was largely donor specific.

The CDR3 has 13 residues. Germline V lookup: CDR1 SEHNR, CDR2 FQNEAQ (reference sequence). TCRdb called the 5' RACE reads again in MiXCR, with one record for every CDR3 protein. The sample contains 310,000 or so distinct CDR3 sequences, approximately 15% of which appear only once. The study, taken as a whole, reports: Researchers found some responding clones in pre-infection memory, a sign that cross-reactive memory joined. SARS-CoV-2 specificity was not confirmed for second-wave clones peaking on day 37. Day 15 to 85 contractors were CD4/CD8 balanced; later expanders leaned CD4+.

Specimen: PBMCs or a T cell subset sorted from them (not recorded which). The source is a man aged 18 to 29 who had mild COVID-19 (a few samples of this study predate the infection). Cell type and time point are not known. The rearrangement links TRBV7-9 to TRBJ2-5; D is tentatively TRBD1 or TRBD2 (5 bases each). CDR3 DNA sequence: TGTACCAGCAGTCCATGGGGGACGGAGACCCAGTACTTC. Residues: CTSSPWGTETQYF.